The 18 T cell receptor beta chains in this list originate from one sample, sequenced in a study of control samples from healthy donors and cancer patients. Method: immunoSEQ multiplex PCR; TCRdb's copy keeps in-frame clones and lacks some. The data contain about 30,000 clones, roughly 85% of them singletons. Sequencing was done on a sample of PBMCs. The origin of the receptors is a woman between 55 and 75 years old with head and neck cancer.

This clone was counted once. The genes are TRBV28 and TRBJ2-1; maybe TRBD1 (5 bases). This CDR3 has 16 residues. Germline CDR1 and CDR2: MDHEN and SYDVKM. Trimming stripped 5 bases from V and 5 bases from J, with 19 bases between. CDR3 in amino acids: CASSLVGATVNNEQFF. For the CDR3, the DNA is TGTGCCAGCAGTCTAGTAGGGGCCACCGTTAACAATGAGCAGTTCTTC.

The gene calls are TRBV10-3 and TRBJ2-1, with D tentatively TRBD1 (6 bases). The CDR3 loop spans 12 amino acids. Germline V gene data show CDR1 as ENHRY and CDR2 as SYGVKD. V was pared by 4 bases and J by 8 bases, with 9 bases between. CDR3 coding DNA: TGTGCCATCAGTGGACAGGTCGATGAGCAGTTCTTC. It specifies CAISGQVDEQFF.

Only a few counts were recorded for this clone. This sequence joins TRBV2 and TRBJ2-1; D possibly matches TRBD1 or TRBD2 (5 bases each). V lost 10 bases to trimming and J lost 4 bases, with 14 bases between them. The CDR3 has 13 amino acids. The germline gives CDR1 SNHLY, CDR2 FYNNEI. The DNA for the CDR3 is TGTGCCACCCGCAGGGAGCATTACAATGAGCAGTTCTTC. Protein product: CATRREHYNEQFF.

This clone was picked up one time. The chain joins TRBV20-1 to TRBJ1-5; D is unresolved. The V gene lost 3 bases and the J gene lost 1 base, with 7 bases spanning the gap. CDR1 is DFQATT and CDR2 is SNEGSKA in the germline V gene (reference sequence). The CDR3 totals 13 residues. CDR3 DNA: TGCAGTGCTAGTTTCAGCAGCAATCAGCCCCAGCATTTT. Translating it yields CSASFSSNQPQHF.

The rearrangement joins TRBV11-3 to TRBJ2-1; no firm D call. Germline V gives CDR1 SGHNT, CDR2 YENEEA. This CDR3 has 14 residues. V was cut by 7 bases and J by 5 bases, with 15 bases left in between. The CDR3 coding sequence is TGTGCCAGCAAACTGAACACCGCGGACAATGAGCAGTTCTTC. It encodes CASKLNTADNEQFF.

This clone was seen just once. The chain links TRBV5-1 to TRBJ2-5; maybe TRBD1 (5 bases). Per germline, CDR1 SGHRS and CDR2 YFSETQ. V gave up 3 bases and J gave up 1 base, with 13 bases separating them. The CDR3 has 15 amino acids. In nucleotides, the CDR3 is TGCGCCAGCAGCTCCTCCCAAGGGGTCCAAGAGACCCAGTACTTC. It yields the protein CASSSSQGVQETQYF.

The chain employs TRBV6-5 and TRBJ1-5, with D unclear. The V end lost 5 bases, the J end lost 8 bases, and 13 bases lay between the germline ends. CDR1 MNHEY and CDR2 SVGAGI come from the germline V gene. The CDR3 runs 13 residues. The CDR3 nucleotides read TGTGCCAGCAGTAGACTCACCCAGGAGCCCCAGCATTTT. Its translation: CASSRLTQEPQHF.

The chain recombines TRBV19 with TRBJ2-7; a possible D gene is TRBD2 (5 bases). The CDR3 has 13 residues. Germline V gives CDR1 LNHDA, CDR2 SQIVND (reference sequence). The V gene lost 6 bases and the J gene lost 3 bases, with 12 bases spanning the gap. In DNA form, the CDR3 reads TGTGCCAGTAGCATACTCGGGAACTACGAGCAGTACTTC. This encodes CASSILGNYEQYF.

The rearrangement joins TRBV5-1 to TRBJ2-2; the match to TRBD2 covers 8 bases. The V segment lost 0 bases and the J segment 6 bases; nucleotides outside the gene matches: 4. This CDR3 is built from 15 residues. CDR1 and CDR2 from the germline V gene are SGHRS and YFSETQ. CDR3 nucleotide sequence: TGCGCCAGCAGCTTGGACCCGGGGGGGGCCGGGGAGCTGTTTTTT. This translates into CASSLDPGGAGELFF.

This chain links TRBV18 with TRBJ1-1; D is ambiguous. Germline V gives CDR1 KGHSH, CDR2 LQKENI. The CDR3 spans 13 residues. V lost 5 bases and J lost 3, with 10 bases in between. The CDR3 here is CASSSFEDTEAFF. In DNA, the CDR3 is TGTGCCAGCTCATCGTTTGAGGACACTGAAGCTTTCTTT.

The chain couples TRBV19 to TRBJ1-5; D remains ambiguous. The germline gives CDR1 LNHDA, CDR2 SQIVND (reference sequence). This CDR3 region has 17 residues. V was clipped by 0 bases and J by 4 bases, with 16 bases between them. The CDR3 sequence is CASSIEGRIKNNQPQHF. In nucleotides, the CDR3 is TGTGCCAGTAGTATAGAAGGGCGAATCAAAAATAATCAGCCCCAGCATTTT.

This clone has more than one count but fewer than ten. This rearrangement joins TRBV29-1 to TRBJ1-3; no definite D call. The CDR3 extends over 14 amino acids. The germline V and J ends were trimmed by 2 bases and 3 bases, with 11 bases remaining between them. Per the germline V gene, CDR1 is SQVTM and CDR2 is ANQGSEA. The CDR3 nucleotides read TGCAGCGTTGAACCGGATGCTGGTGGAAACACCATATATTTT. Protein: CSVEPDAGGNTIYF.

The CDR3 here is CASSLLASGDLETQYF. The DNA for the CDR3 is TGTGCCAGCAGCTTACTCGCTAGCGGGGATTTAGAGACCCAGTACTTC. This chain joins TRBV11-3 and TRBJ2-5, with 9 nucleotides matching TRBD2. V lost 2 bases to trimming and J lost 4 bases; unmatched junction nucleotides: 8. The CDR3 totals 16 residues. Germline lookup yields CDR1 SGHNT and CDR2 YENEEA. The variable domain in full, with the rest retrieved from reference TRBV11-3 and TRBJ2-5, is EAGVVQSPRYKIIEKKQPVAFWCNPISGHNTLYWYLQNLGQGPELLIRYENEEAVDDSQLPKDRFSAERLKGVDSTLKIQPAELGDSAVYLCASSLLASGDLETQYFGPGTRLLVL.

The rearrangement uses TRBV27 and TRBJ1-3; D is uncertain. The CDR3 totals 16 residues. V was cut by 5 bases and J by 4 bases, with 18 bases left in between. The V gene's germline CDR1 is MNHEY and CDR2 SMNVEV (reference sequence). The CDR3 loop is CASSQRTGAWGNTIYF. CDR3 coding DNA: TGTGCCAGCAGTCAACGGACGGGTGCTTGGGGAAACACCATATATTTT.

This clone was observed a single time. The chain joins TRBV30 to TRBJ1-3; no clear D gene. The length of the CDR3 is 11 residues. Germline CDR1 reads GTSNPN; CDR2 reads SVGIG (reference sequence). V gave up 0 bases and J gave up 6 bases, with 3 bases separating them. CDR3 coding DNA: TGTGCCTGGAGTGTCCAAAACACCATATATTTT. Its protein product is CAWSVQNTIYF. Complete variable domain (other parts from reference TRBV30 and TRBJ1-3): SQTIHQWPATLVQPVGSPLSLECTVEGTSNPNLYWYRQAAGRGLQLLFYSVGIGQISSEVPQNLSASRPQDRQFILSSKKLLLSDSGFYLCAWSVQNTIYFGEGSWLTVV.

V gene TRBV24-1 combines with J gene TRBJ2-3, with D unresolved. With 7 bases removed from V and 3 bases from J, the gap between germline ends came to 13 bases. The CDR3 runs 14 residues. The germline gives CDR1 KGHDR, CDR2 SFDVKD. The CDR3 loop reads CATSQAGITDTQYF. The CDR3 bases are TGTGCCACCAGCCAGGCCGGAATAACAGATACGCAGTATTTT.

V and J are TRBV5-4 and TRBJ1-1, with 11 nucleotides matching TRBD1. CDR1 is SGHNT, CDR2 YYREEE, per germline (reference sequence). V lost 4 bases, J lost 10 bases, and 15 bases stayed unmatched. This CDR3 is 16 amino acids long. CDR3 bases: TGTGCCAGCAGCCAAGGACAGGGGGCCATCGCAGTAGGAGCTTTCTTT. It translates to CASSQGQGAIAVGAFF.

The rearrangement joins TRBV2 to TRBJ1-2, with TRBD1 matching over 7 bases. Germline loops: CDR1 SNHLY, CDR2 FYNNEI. This CDR3 contains 13 residues. Trimming took 9 bases from V and 2 from J; bases not matched to a gene: 6. The CDR3 DNA sequence: TGTGCCAGTTTAGGGGGCCGGAACTATGGCTACACCTTC. Protein sequence: CASLGGRNYGYTF.